Each of the 32 T cell receptor beta chains below was sequenced from the same sample in a study of identical twins. TCRdb fed the 5' RACE reads into MiXCR, producing one record per CDR3 protein. The sample consists of some 1,700,000 distinct CDR3 sequences, 25% to 35% of them appearing once. What was sequenced was cord blood. Every receptor here comes from a newborn girl in good health.

The V gene is TRBV11-2, the J gene TRBJ2-2; 12 bases fit TRBD2. The junction had 4 bases not matched to a gene; V was cut back by 2 bases and J by 6 bases. Germline V CDR1 and CDR2: SGHAT, FQNNGV. The CDR3 runs to 16 residues. CDR3 amino acids: CASSLTGLAGPGELFF. In DNA form, the CDR3 reads TGTGCCAGCAGCTTAACCGGACTAGCGGGACCCGGGGAGCTGTTTTTT.

This clonotype has only a few counts. The CDR3 bases are TGTGCCAGCAGCGTAGATGGGGCAGTTTATGGCTACACCTTC. It yields the protein CASSVDGAVYGYTF. This sequence joins TRBV9 and TRBJ1-2; a weak D match, TRBD1 (5 bases). V gave up 0 bases and J gave up 5 bases, with 11 bases separating them. Germline V lookup: CDR1 SGDLS, CDR2 YYNGEE. The CDR3 totals 14 residues.

The chain uses TRBV28 and TRBJ2-7; D not certain. The CDR3 runs to 16 residues. Germline V gives CDR1 MDHEN, CDR2 SYDVKM. Trimming cost V 8 bases and J 7 bases, with 27 bases left between them. The CDR3 DNA is TGTGCCAGCTGCTCTTCGACCCGCCGCCCTTGGAATGAGCAGTACTTC. The encoded protein is CASCSSTRRPWNEQYF.

This clonotype has at least ten counts. The chain's CDR3 is CASSILAGVADTQYF. Here the CDR3 DNA reads TGCGCCAGCAGCATACTAGCGGGGGTCGCAGATACGCAGTATTTT. The V gene is TRBV5-1, the J gene TRBJ2-3; TRBD2 matches 11 bases. The V and J ends lost 4 bases and 4 bases, in that order; junction bases with no gene match: 5. The CDR3 is 15 residues long. Germline V lookup: CDR1 SGHRS, CDR2 YFSETQ.

This clonotype has a handful of counts. The chain combines TRBV6-5 with TRBJ2-5; 11 nucleotides align to TRBD2. The DNA end is more similar to TRBJ2-7, so the J call may be wrong. Germline V gives CDR1 MNHEY, CDR2 SVGAGI. The CDR3 loop spans 14 amino acids. CDR3 protein: CASSRGTSGTEQYF. The CDR3 DNA is TGTGCCAGCAGCCGCGGGACTAGCGGAACCGAGCAGTACTTC.

The gene calls are TRBV11-2 and TRBJ1-1, with a tentative D call TRBD1 (6 bases). The CDR3 has 16 residues. The germline V gene has CDR1 SGHAT and CDR2 FQNNGV. V gave up 5 bases and J gave up 0 bases, with 16 bases separating them. CDR3 DNA: TGTGCCAGCAGCCTTGGGACATCGTGGATGAACACTGAAGCTTTCTTT. This translates into CASSLGTSWMNTEAFF.

About this clonotype itself: This may be a read error: a much more frequent sequence differs by one nucleotide. The V and J genes are TRBV10-3 and TRBJ2-7; D is unresolved. Trimming removed 2 bases from V and 2 bases from J, with 4 bases in between. CDR3 length: 12 residues. Germline V gene data show CDR1 as ENHRY and CDR2 as SYGVKD. The CDR3 DNA is TGTGCCATCAGTGAGGGACCCTACGAGCAGTACTTC. As protein: CAISEGPYEQYF.

This clonotype was seen a few times. The chain has TRBV20-1 and TRBJ1-2; a possible D gene is TRBD1 (5 bases). Trimming pared 5 bases from V and 8 bases from J, leaving 12 bases between. The length of the CDR3 is 11 residues. In germline, CDR1 is DFQATT, CDR2 SNEGSKA (reference sequence). This CDR3 reads CSAPRGDGYTF. The CDR3 DNA sequence: TGCAGTGCTCCCCGAGGGGACGGCTACACCTTC.

This clonotype appeared a few times. The rearrangement uses TRBV4-1 and TRBJ2-3; 12 bases line up with TRBD2. In germline, CDR1 is MGHRA, CDR2 YSYEKL. After removal of 1 base from V and 4 bases from J, the junction contained 6 bases not matched to a gene. The CDR3 runs to 17 residues. CDR3 nucleotide sequence: TGCGCCAGCAGCCAAGGCCTACTAGCGGGGGGATCAGATACGCAGTATTTT. This translates into CASSQGLLAGGSDTQYF.

The chain is built from TRBV4-2 and TRBJ2-5, with 11 positions matching TRBD2. Germline loops: CDR1 LGHNA, CDR2 YNFKEQ. V lost 6 bases and J lost 11; bases outside the gene matches: 17. CDR3 length: 16 residues. CDR3: CASRLTSGISYNEQYF. CDR3 nucleotides: TGTGCCAGCAGGCTGACTAGCGGGATCTCCTACAATGAGCAGTACTTC.

The CDR3 sequence is CASSHSRRSSTGELFF. The CDR3 region has the DNA TGTGCCAGCAGCCATAGTCGGAGGTCGTCCACCGGGGAGCTGTTTTTT. This chain joins TRBV4-2 and TRBJ2-2; tentative D call: TRBD2 (5 bases). V was pared by 3 bases and J by 4 bases, with 15 bases between. The CDR3 contains 16 residues. The germline CDR1 and CDR2 sequences are LGHNA and YNFKEQ.

The chain joins TRBV7-9 to TRBJ2-1; TRBD2 matches 7 bases. The CDR3 runs to 18 residues. CDR1 SEHNR and CDR2 FQNEAQ come from the germline V gene (reference sequence). V lost 2 bases and J lost 7; bases outside the gene matches: 17. This chain's CDR3 is CASSLSHIMWEGQNEQFF. The CDR3 DNA sequence: TGTGCCAGCAGCTTATCCCATATTATGTGGGAGGGTCAGAATGAGCAGTTCTTC.

This clonotype was picked up a small number of times. The rearrangement links TRBV11-2 to TRBJ2-2; TRBD2 aligns across 8 bases. CDR1 SGHAT and CDR2 FQNNGV come from the germline V gene. The CDR3 is made up of 13 amino acids. V trimming: 7 bases; J trimming: 10 bases; junction bases outside the gene matches: 8. CDR3 nucleotides: TGTGCCAGCACCCGGGGGGGTTTTGCGGAGCTGTTTTTT. This translates into CASTRGGFAELFF.

This chain links TRBV2 with TRBJ2-7; D is undetermined. The CDR3 is 15 amino acids. Trimming stripped 6 bases from V and 7 bases from J, with 22 bases between. The germline gives CDR1 SNHLY, CDR2 FYNNEI. The CDR3 protein is CASRRPTGNYNEQYF. CDR3 in DNA: TGTGCCAGCAGGCGCCCAACGGGCAACTACAATGAGCAGTACTTC.

This clonotype was observed many times. The chain is built from TRBV4-2 and TRBJ2-1, with D perhaps matching TRBD2 (6 bases). Germline V lookup: CDR1 LGHNA, CDR2 YNFKEQ. This CDR3 has 15 residues. V was shortened by 0 bases and J by 8 bases, with 14 bases between the two germline ends. The CDR3 is CASSQEVAGIDEQFF. CDR3 nucleotides: TGTGCCAGCAGCCAAGAGGTGGCGGGAATCGATGAGCAGTTCTTC.

This clonotype has just a few counts. This chain joins TRBV11-2 and TRBJ2-1, with D maybe TRBD2 (5 bases). Trimming cost V 5 bases and J 2 bases, with 13 bases left between them. The germline CDR1 and CDR2 sequences are SGHAT and FQNNGV. The CDR3 contains 15 residues. The CDR3: CASSVEAGPYNEQFF. CDR3 coding DNA: TGTGCCAGCAGCGTCGAGGCGGGCCCCTACAATGAGCAGTTCTTC.

This clonotype was seen at least ten times. The rearrangement joins TRBV6-6 to TRBJ1-2; D gene ambiguous. From germline, CDR1 is MNHNY and CDR2 SVGAGI (reference sequence). Trimming pared 8 bases from V and 0 bases from J, leaving 16 bases between. The CDR3 is 15 amino acids. CDR3 coding DNA: TGTGCCAGCTGGACGTCGGACCCTCCTAACTATGGCTACACCTTC. Its translation is CASWTSDPPNYGYTF.

V is TRBV6-1 and J is TRBJ2-7, with no clear D. The germline V and J ends were trimmed by 7 bases and 2 bases, with 21 bases remaining between them. CDR1 MNHNS and CDR2 SASEGT come from the germline V gene. This CDR3 comprises 16 residues. In nucleotides, the CDR3 is TGTGCCAGCAAGGAAACCAAGCTTCTCATGGCCTACGAGCAGTACTTC. Translation gives CASKETKLLMAYEQYF.

The J gene is TRBJ2-1, the V gene TRBV12-3 or TRBV12-4; D ambiguous. The CDR3 loop spans 14 amino acids. Trimming removed 2 bases from V and 4 bases from J, with 9 bases in between. Here the CDR3 DNA reads TGTGCCAGCAGTTTACTTTACAGATACAATGAGCAGTTCTTC. Its translation: CASSLLYRYNEQFF.

With regard to this clonotype: It may be a read error: a sequence one base away is much more abundant. The V call is TRBV10-3, the J call TRBJ2-5; 12 nucleotides align to TRBD2. CDR3 length equals 14 residues. The ends lost 4 bases at V and 11 bases at J; junction bases unmatched: 8. CDR1 and CDR2 from the germline V gene are ENHRY and SYGVKD. This CDR3 reads CAISGTSGKGEQYF. Here the CDR3 DNA reads TGTGCCATCAGTGGGACTAGCGGGAAAGGAGAGCAGTACTTC.

This clonotype has more than one count but fewer than ten. V is TRBV14 and J is TRBJ2-1; 10 nucleotides match TRBD2. CDR1 SGHDN and CDR2 FVKESK come from the germline V gene. This CDR3 comprises 16 residues. The V gene end was trimmed by 1 base and the J gene end by 6 bases; junction bases not matched to a gene: 6. CDR3 DNA sequence: TGTGCCAGCAGCCAAGGACTTTCTAGCGGGAGCAATGAGCAGTTCTTC. Translating it yields CASSQGLSSGSNEQFF.

This clonotype was picked up a small number of times. The chain carries TRBV4-2 and TRBJ2-7; D is possibly TRBD1 or TRBD2 (5 bases each). Germline V lookup: CDR1 LGHNA, CDR2 YNFKEQ. The germline V and J ends were trimmed by 3 bases and 4 bases, with 16 bases remaining between them. The CDR3 runs 15 residues. The CDR3: CASSQGTPPGYEQYF. The CDR3 DNA reads as TGTGCCAGCAGCCAGGGGACCCCTCCAGGTTACGAGCAGTACTTC.

This clonotype was seen more than once but under ten times. The chain is built from TRBV20-1 and TRBJ1-6, with 8 positions matching TRBD1. With V trimmed by 1 base and J by 7 bases, 6 bases remained unmatched. The CDR3 spans 15 residues. Per the germline V gene, CDR1 is DFQATT and CDR2 is SNEGSKA (reference sequence). The CDR3: CSARVTGTGNSPLHF. DNA of the CDR3: TGCAGTGCTAGAGTTACCGGGACAGGAAATTCACCCCTCCACTTT.

Of note for this clonotype: This may be a read error, as it is one base from a much larger clone. The rearrangement uses TRBV3-1 and TRBJ2-7; 15 bases are a match to TRBD2. CDR1 is LGHDT and CDR2 is YNNKEL in the germline V gene (reference sequence). The CDR3 runs 16 residues. CDR3 sequence: CASSSRTSGRVYGQYF. CDR3 coding DNA: TGTGCCAGCAGCTCCAGGACTAGCGGGAGGGTCTACGGGCAGTACTTC.

In its sample, this clonotype was seen once. The rearrangement joins TRBV6-5 to TRBJ2-4; a possible D gene is TRBD2 (5 bases). The J call is uncertain, as TRBJ2-7 better fits the DNA end. The germline gives CDR1 MNHEY, CDR2 SVGAGI. This CDR3 comprises 16 residues. The CDR3 DNA reads TGTGCCAGCAGTTACACGCGATCCGGGGTTGGCTACGAGCAGTACTTC. Translation gives CASSYTRSGVGYEQYF.

V gene TRBV6-6 combines with J gene TRBJ1-2; D possibly corresponds to TRBD1 (5 bases). The CDR3 runs to 14 residues. CDR1 is MNHNY and CDR2 is SVGAGI in the germline V gene (reference sequence). Trimming stripped 2 bases from V and 1 base from J, with 8 bases between. DNA for the CDR3: TGTGCCAGCAGTTACGGGACCTTTAACTATGGCTACACCTTC. Translating gives CASSYGTFNYGYTF.

This sequence joins TRBV19 and TRBJ2-1, with D perhaps matching TRBD2 (5 bases). Trimming took off 5 bases at V and 7 bases at J, with 12 bases between the two ends. The CDR3 sequence is 13 residues long. In germline, CDR1 is LNHDA, CDR2 SQIVND (reference sequence). The CDR3 DNA sequence: TGTGCCAGTAGTCTAACACTAGGTAATGAGCAGTTCTTC. Translated, it gives CASSLTLGNEQFF.

The chain links TRBV6-2 or TRBV6-3 to TRBJ1-1, with TRBD1 matching over 11 bases. The V and J ends lost 2 bases and 10 bases, in that order; junction bases with no gene match: 6. Germline-derived CDR1 and CDR2 are MNHEY and SVGEGT. This CDR3 is 14 amino acids long. CDR3 residues: CASSYPDRGPGAFF. CDR3 DNA: TGTGCCAGCAGTTACCCGGACAGGGGGCCTGGAGCTTTCTTT.

This clonotype appeared a few times. The genes are TRBV28 and TRBJ2-3; the match to TRBD2 covers 8 bases. The V segment lost 2 bases and the J segment 7 bases; nucleotides outside the gene matches: 11. This CDR3 is 16 amino acids long. Germline loops: CDR1 MDHEN, CDR2 SYDVKM. CDR3 DNA: TGTGCCAGCAGTTTACGAGGAGCGGGAGAGGGATATACGCAGTATTTT. Translation: CASSLRGAGEGYTQYF.

In its sample, this clonotype was seen a few times. The CDR3 region is CSARDGSRAHEQYF. CDR3 sequence (DNA): TGCAGTGCTAGAGATGGGTCAAGAGCACACGAGCAGTACTTC. The chain couples TRBV20-1 to TRBJ2-7; D is uncertain. Trimming removed 0 bases at V and 5 bases at J, with 14 bases between. This CDR3 has 14 residues. The germline gives CDR1 DFQATT, CDR2 SNEGSKA (reference sequence).

This clonotype was found a few times. J is TRBJ2-7 and V is TRBV20-1; the D gene is possibly TRBD1 (5 bases). The CDR3 sequence is 14 residues long. Trimming removed 1 base from V and 4 bases from J, with 14 bases in between. Germline V gives CDR1 DFQATT, CDR2 SNEGSKA (reference sequence). The CDR3 DNA sequence: TGCAGTGCTAGAGTACCAGGGTTCACGTACGAGCAGTACTTC. This sequence encodes CSARVPGFTYEQYF.

The table lists this clonotype with a few counts. The V gene is TRBV10-3, the J gene TRBJ2-1; 8 bases are a match to TRBD2. CDR1 ENHRY and CDR2 SYGVKD come from the germline V gene. The CDR3 spans 18 residues. The V gene end was trimmed by 8 bases and the J gene end by 0 bases; junction bases not matched to a gene: 15. CDR3 DNA: TGTGCCATCCAGAGGACGGGGGGGCTCTGGAGCTCCTACAATGAGCAGTTCTTC. This gives the protein CAIQRTGGLWSSYNEQFF.